This passage covers 28 T cell receptor beta chains from one sample sequenced in a study of blood T cells in healthy people across ages. Combining a sample-barcoded 5' primer with a J-beta primer mix, a second PCR ran for roughly 6 to 12 cycles. TCRdb passed the 5' RACE reads through MiXCR, listing each CDR3 protein once. This sample has fewer than 1.5 million distinct CDR3 sequences; 42% occur once, and the top ten carry 7.9%. The sequencing sample was made of blood. These receptors were taken from a woman under 30 in good health.

The chain links TRBV10-3 to TRBJ2-7, with 12 bases fitting TRBD1. Trimming cost V 6 bases and J 5 bases; bases outside gene matches: 8. Germline values: CDR1 ENHRY, CDR2 SYGVKD. This CDR3 is 15 amino acids long. CDR3 sequence reads: CAIRSPGTGGDEQYF. The CDR3 coding sequence is TGTGCCATCAGAAGCCCTGGGACAGGGGGCGACGAGCAGTACTTC.

The rearrangement joins TRBV10-3 to TRBJ2-2, with 9 bases lining up with TRBD2. Germline V gene lookup returns CDR1 ENHRY and CDR2 SYGVKD. Losses at the gene ends were 4 bases for V and 4 bases for J; bases not matched to a gene: 13. The CDR3 is 18 amino acids. The CDR3 DNA reads TGTGCCATCAGTGGGGCCCTAAGCGGGGGGCCCTCCACCGGGGAGCTGTTTTTT. Translation gives CAISGALSGGPSTGELFF.

This clonotype was recorded only once. V gene TRBV20-1 combines with J gene TRBJ2-1; 11 bases match TRBD2. The CDR3 contains 14 residues. In germline, CDR1 is DFQATT, CDR2 SNEGSKA (reference sequence). Trimming removed 3 bases from V and 10 bases from J; junction bases left unmatched: 8. The CDR3 sequence is CSARRLAGGPEQFF. The CDR3 DNA follows: TGCAGTGCTAGGCGGCTAGCGGGGGGCCCCGAGCAGTTCTTC.

The chain uses TRBV20-1 and TRBJ2-1; 9 positions agree with TRBD1. CDR1 is DFQATT, CDR2 SNEGSKA, per germline (reference sequence). V lost 0 bases, J lost 7 bases, and 10 bases stayed unmatched. This CDR3 is 16 amino acids long. In DNA, the CDR3 is TGCAGTGCTAGAGATAGGGGACAGGGTTTTTTGAATGAGCAGTTCTTC. Protein sequence: CSARDRGQGFLNEQFF.

About this clonotype itself: With a much larger clone just one base away, this may be a read error. The chain recombines TRBV29-1 with TRBJ2-5; D gene ambiguous. The CDR3 is made up of 11 amino acids. Germline lookup yields CDR1 SQVTM and CDR2 ANQGSEA. CDR3 sequence: CGAQMGETQYF. Here the CDR3 DNA reads TGCGGCGCTCAAATGGGGGAGACCCAGTACTTC.

The genes are TRBV19 and TRBJ1-2; TRBD1 matches 8 bases. The CDR3 runs 17 residues. CDR1 is LNHDA and CDR2 is SQIVND in the germline V gene (reference sequence). V lost 3 bases and J lost 4; bases outside the gene matches: 13. CDR3 nucleotide sequence: TGTGCCAGTAGTATTGGACAGGGCCTCGAAAGCCCCTATGGCTACACCTTC. Amino acid sequence: CASSIGQGLESPYGYTF.

The rearrangement joins TRBV7-9 to TRBJ2-5; no definite D call. The DNA matches TRBJ2-7 better at its end, which makes the J call doubtful. Germline CDR1 reads SEHNR; CDR2 reads FQNEAQ (reference sequence). The CDR3 is 14 residues long. The CDR3, as DNA: TGTGCCAGCAGCTTAGAGGGTCGGATCTACGAGCAGTACTTC. Translated, it gives CASSLEGRIYEQYF.

There are many counts of this clonotype. The chain couples TRBV13 to TRBJ2-7, with D uncertain. CDR3 length equals 13 residues. Trimming shortened V by 5 bases and J by 0 bases, and 8 bases separated the two germline ends. CDR1 and CDR2 (germline): PRHDT, FYEKMQ (reference sequence). DNA of the CDR3: TGTGCCAGCAGCCCCGGCGTCTCCTACGAGCAGTACTTC. Translating it yields CASSPGVSYEQYF.

This clonotype was seen repeatedly, ten times or more. At one of its ends the junction is not consistent with the germline gene, which may arise from a read error. J is TRBJ2-7 and V is TRBV5-1; D is uncertain. The CDR3 extends over 12 amino acids. In germline, CDR1 is SGHRS, CDR2 YFSETQ. DNA of the CDR3: TGTGCCAGCAGTTTAAACGGGTACGAGCAGTACTTC. This gives the protein CASSLNGYEQYF.

The gene calls are TRBV20-1 and TRBJ2-3, with 12 nucleotides matching TRBD2. Germline CDR1 DFQATT, CDR2 SNEGSKA (reference sequence). This CDR3 has 17 residues. Germline trimming cut 2 bases from V and 3 bases from J; bases unmatched to any gene: 9. Here the CDR3 DNA reads TGCAGTGCTAGACGGACTAGCGGGACCGCACGAACAGATACGCAGTATTTT. Encoded protein: CSARRTSGTARTDTQYF.

The chain is built from TRBV4-1 and TRBJ2-7, with TRBD2 as a possible D gene (5 bases). The CDR3 length is 15 residues. Germline assignment: CDR1 MGHRA and CDR2 YSYEKL. The V end was cut by 4 bases, the J end by 0 bases, with 13 bases between. The CDR3 spells CASSPADGPSYEQYF. The CDR3, as DNA: TGCGCCAGCAGCCCAGCGGATGGGCCCTCCTACGAGCAGTACTTC.

V is TRBV27 and J is TRBJ2-1; 12 nucleotides align to TRBD1. The length of the CDR3 is 15 residues. The germline gives CDR1 MNHEY, CDR2 SMNVEV (reference sequence). Trimming removed 5 bases from V and 10 bases from J; junction bases left unmatched: 9. The CDR3 protein is CASSPGTGGKREQFF. The CDR3 DNA is TGTGCCAGCAGTCCCGGGACAGGGGGCAAGCGGGAGCAGTTCTTC.

V and J are TRBV10-3 and TRBJ2-7; a possible D gene is TRBD2 (5 bases). V was trimmed by 7 bases and J by 2 bases, leaving 18 bases between them. The CDR3 has 15 residues. Germline lookup yields CDR1 ENHRY and CDR2 SYGVKD. DNA for the CDR3: TGTGCCATCACCCCGGGAACGAGAGTCCCCTACGAGCAGTACTTC. This encodes CAITPGTRVPYEQYF.

This clonotype was seen a single time. The chain combines TRBV28 with TRBJ1-1; perhaps TRBD1 as D (6 bases). Germline CDR1 is MDHEN and CDR2 is SYDVKM. The CDR3 spans 16 residues. Trimming pared 8 bases from V and 0 bases from J, leaving 19 bases between. This CDR3 is CASGVNLGQMNTEAFF. The CDR3 nucleotides are TGTGCCAGCGGAGTGAACCTCGGACAGATGAACACTGAAGCTTTCTTT.

This chain connects TRBV7-3 to TRBJ2-1, with D uncertain. Trimming left V 0 bases short and J 8 bases short, with 5 bases between. In germline, CDR1 is SGHTA, CDR2 FQGTGA. The CDR3 has 12 amino acids. The chain's CDR3 is CASSLTVDEQFF. In DNA, the CDR3 is TGTGCCAGCAGCTTAACCGTGGATGAGCAGTTCTTC.

Note on this clonotype: An end of the junction differs from the germline gene, which may be a read error. The rearrangement uses TRBV10-3 and TRBJ2-7, with 10 positions matching TRBD1. The CDR3 spans 19 residues. The germline gives CDR1 ENHRY, CDR2 SYGVKD. The chain's CDR3 is CAISSFWEGQGTGPYGQYF. The CDR3 DNA sequence: TGTGCCATCAGTTCCTTTTGGGAGGGACAGGGGACAGGGCCTTACGGGCAGTACTTC.

This rearrangement joins TRBV25-1 to TRBJ1-4; TRBD1 is a possible D gene (6 bases). V was shortened by 1 base and J by 6 bases, with 15 bases between the two germline ends. This CDR3 contains 16 residues. Germline V lookup: CDR1 MGHDK, CDR2 SYGVNS. The CDR3 DNA is TGTGCCAGCAGTGAATCCGGAACAGGGCCGGATGAAAAACTGTTTTTT. It codes for CASSESGTGPDEKLFF.

The chain employs TRBV6-1 and TRBJ2-6, with D possibly matching TRBD1 (6 bases). The CDR3 runs 15 residues. The germline V gene encodes CDR1 MNHNS and CDR2 SASEGT. The germline V and J ends were trimmed by 7 bases and 2 bases, with 12 bases remaining between them. The CDR3 here is CASMKGVAGANVLTF. The DNA for the CDR3 is TGTGCCAGCATGAAGGGGGTCGCTGGGGCCAACGTCCTGACTTTC.

This clonotype came up a few times. The CDR3: CASSPSGANTEAFF. The CDR3 DNA reads as TGTGCCAGCAGCCCCTCAGGGGCGAACACTGAAGCTTTCTTT. The chain couples TRBV12-3 or TRBV12-4 to TRBJ1-1; a possible D gene is TRBD1 (6 bases). The CDR3 sequence is 14 residues long. V lost 6 bases and J 1 base, leaving 12 bases between the germline ends.

The V call is TRBV11-2, the J call TRBJ2-7; 7 bases are a match to TRBD1. The germline gives CDR1 SGHAT, CDR2 FQNNGV. V lost 3 bases, J lost 2 bases, and 16 bases stayed unmatched. There are 18 residues in the CDR3. The CDR3 here is CASSLKRTWTGQPYEQYF. DNA of the CDR3: TGTGCCAGCAGCTTGAAGCGGACTTGGACAGGACAACCCTACGAGCAGTACTTC.

This clonotype was found many times. Given a much more abundant clone one base away, this may be a read error. The chain couples TRBV7-2 to TRBJ2-5, with D perhaps matching TRBD2 (6 bases). Germline CDR1 and CDR2: SGHTA and FQGNSA. V was pared by 11 bases and J by 4 bases, with 17 bases between. CDR3 length: 13 residues. The CDR3 sequence: CADGRAGGETQYF. The CDR3 DNA reads TGTGCCGACGGACGAGCGGGCGGAGAGACCCAGTACTTC.

This clonotype was recorded a few times. J is TRBJ2-1 and V is TRBV20-1; D may be TRBD1 or TRBD2 (5 bases each). The V and J ends lost 5 bases and 4 bases respectively, with 15 bases between them. The CDR3 length is 14 residues. CDR1 and CDR2 from the germline V gene are DFQATT and SNEGSKA (reference sequence). The CDR3 spells CSARIGTRYNEQFF. CDR3 DNA sequence: TGCAGTGCTCGTATCGGGACCCGATACAATGAGCAGTTCTTC.

V usage is TRBV11-2 and J usage is TRBJ1-4, with D uncertain. V shed 4 bases and J shed 7 bases, with 16 bases lying between them. The CDR3 totals 15 residues. CDR1 is SGHAT and CDR2 is FQNNGV in the germline V gene. CDR3 nucleotides: TGTGCCAGCAGCTCCCTCGGAGGCCCGAGTGAAAAACTGTTTTTT. Protein sequence: CASSSLGGPSEKLFF.

This chain uses TRBV27 with TRBJ1-2, with D maybe TRBD1 (6 bases). The V gene lost 5 bases and the J gene lost 7 bases, with 17 bases spanning the gap. The CDR3 runs 14 residues. Per the germline V gene, CDR1 is MNHEY and CDR2 is SMNVEV (reference sequence). The CDR3 sequence: CASSPTGTSRGYTF. DNA for the CDR3: TGTGCCAGCAGTCCGACAGGAACGTCCCGTGGCTACACCTTC.

This chain joins TRBV4-1 and TRBJ2-7; 8 bases align to TRBD2. The J call may not be correct, given that the DNA end is closer to TRBJ2-5. The CDR3 is 17 amino acids. Germline V lookup: CDR1 MGHRA, CDR2 YSYEKL. CDR3 amino acids: CASSPRVYSGDSQTQYF. The CDR3 region has the DNA TGCGCCAGCAGCCCCCGGGTTTATAGCGGGGATTCCCAGACCCAGTACTTC.

V usage is TRBV3-1 and J usage is TRBJ2-6; no firm D call. CDR1 LGHDT and CDR2 YNNKEL come from the germline V gene (reference sequence). The CDR3 has 13 residues. The V end lost 5 bases, the J end lost 4 bases, and 6 bases lay between the germline ends. The CDR3 here is CASSRRGANVLTF. DNA of the CDR3: TGTGCCAGCAGCAGACGAGGGGCCAACGTCCTGACTTTC. Complete variable domain (other parts from reference TRBV3-1 and TRBJ2-6): DTAVSQTPKYLVTQMGNDKSIKCEQNLGHDTMYWYKQDSKKFLKIMFSYNNKELIINETVPNRFSPKSPDKAHLNLHINSLELGDSAVYFCASSRRGANVLTFGAGSRLTVL.

The table lists this clonotype with a few counts. V gene TRBV29-1 combines with J gene TRBJ2-7; no clear D. The V gene lost 4 bases and the J gene lost 1 base, with 14 bases spanning the gap. The V gene's germline CDR1 is SQVTM and CDR2 ANQGSEA. The CDR3 covers 14 residues. DNA for the CDR3: TGCAGCGTTGGGAGTATAGTGAAATCCTACGAGCAGTACTTC. Translating gives CSVGSIVKSYEQYF.

This chain uses TRBV7-9 with TRBJ1-4; D call uncertain. This CDR3 spans 15 amino acids. The V and J ends lost 0 bases and 7 bases respectively, with 12 bases between them. Per germline, CDR1 SEHNR and CDR2 FQNEAQ (reference sequence). This chain's CDR3 is CASSLALTGSEKLFF. CDR3 in DNA: TGTGCCAGCAGCTTAGCGCTGACGGGCAGTGAAAAACTGTTTTTT.